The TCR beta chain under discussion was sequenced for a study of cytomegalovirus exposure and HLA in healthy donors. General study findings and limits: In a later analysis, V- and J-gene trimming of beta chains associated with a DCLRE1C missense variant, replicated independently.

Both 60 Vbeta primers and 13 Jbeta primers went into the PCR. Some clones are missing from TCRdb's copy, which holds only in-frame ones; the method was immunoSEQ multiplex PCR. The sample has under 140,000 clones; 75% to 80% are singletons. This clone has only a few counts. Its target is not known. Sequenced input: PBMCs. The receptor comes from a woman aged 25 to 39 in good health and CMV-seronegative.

This CDR3 is CASSLNSVDTQYF. As DNA, the CDR3 is TGTGCCAGCAGCTTAAATTCTGTGGATACGCAGTATTTT. The V gene is TRBV7-3, the J gene TRBJ2-3; D gene unclear. Between the trimmed V and J ends, which lost 1 base and 6 bases, there was a span of 8 bases. The germline gives CDR1 SGHTA, CDR2 FQGTGA. This CDR3 is built from 13 residues.